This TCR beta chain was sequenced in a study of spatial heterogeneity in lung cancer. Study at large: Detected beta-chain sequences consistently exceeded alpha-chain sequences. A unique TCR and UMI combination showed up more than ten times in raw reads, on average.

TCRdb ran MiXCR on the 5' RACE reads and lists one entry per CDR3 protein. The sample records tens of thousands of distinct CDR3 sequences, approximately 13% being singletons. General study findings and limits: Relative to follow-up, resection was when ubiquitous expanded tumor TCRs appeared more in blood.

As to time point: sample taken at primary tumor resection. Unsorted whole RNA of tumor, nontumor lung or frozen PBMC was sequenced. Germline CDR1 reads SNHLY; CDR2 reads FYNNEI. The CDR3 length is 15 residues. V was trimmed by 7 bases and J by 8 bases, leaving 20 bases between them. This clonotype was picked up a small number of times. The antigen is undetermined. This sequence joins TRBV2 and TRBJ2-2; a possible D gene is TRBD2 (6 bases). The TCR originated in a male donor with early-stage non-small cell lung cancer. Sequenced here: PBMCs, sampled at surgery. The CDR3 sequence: CASNNLGGLRGELFF. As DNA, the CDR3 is TGTGCCAGCAACAACCTAGGCGGACTACGAGGGGAGCTGTTTTTT.